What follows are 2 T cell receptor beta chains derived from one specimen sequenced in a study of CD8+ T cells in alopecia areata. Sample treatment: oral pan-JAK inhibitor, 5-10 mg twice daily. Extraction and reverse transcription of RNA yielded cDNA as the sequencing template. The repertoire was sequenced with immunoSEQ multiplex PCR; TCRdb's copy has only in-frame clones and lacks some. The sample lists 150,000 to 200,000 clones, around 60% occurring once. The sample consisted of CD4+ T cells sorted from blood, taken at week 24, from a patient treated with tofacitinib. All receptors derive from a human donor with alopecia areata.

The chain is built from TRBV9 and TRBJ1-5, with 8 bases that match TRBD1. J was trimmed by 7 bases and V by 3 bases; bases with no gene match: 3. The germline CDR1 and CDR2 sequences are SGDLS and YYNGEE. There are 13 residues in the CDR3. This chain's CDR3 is CASSEQGDQPQHF. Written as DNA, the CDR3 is TGTGCCAGCAGCGAACAGGGGGACCAGCCCCAGCATTTT.

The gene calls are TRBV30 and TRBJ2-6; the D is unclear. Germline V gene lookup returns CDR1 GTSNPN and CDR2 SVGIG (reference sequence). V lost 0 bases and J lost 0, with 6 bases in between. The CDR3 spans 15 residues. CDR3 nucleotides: TGTGCCTGGAGTGTCGCCGGCTCTGGGGCCAACGTCCTGACTTTC. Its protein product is CAWSVAGSGANVLTF.